One sample yielded the 28 T cell receptor beta chains listed below, sequenced in a study of CD8 T cells in Susac syndrome. Reverse transcription of about 0.45 to 1 ug RNA was performed with random hexamers. Each CDR3 protein gets one entry after TCRdb re-called the immunoSEQ multiplex PCR reads with MiXCR. The sample yields 100,000 to 150,000 distinct CDR3 sequences, around 94% seen once. Sequenced: CD8+ T cells from PBMCs. These TCRs come from a human donor with Susac syndrome.

This clonotype was detected only once. The chain uses TRBV9 and TRBJ2-1; 8 bases map to TRBD2. From germline, CDR1 is SGDLS and CDR2 YYNGEE. After removal of 3 bases from V and 9 bases from J, the junction contained 11 bases not matched to a gene. The CDR3 length is 15 residues. CDR3 residues: CASSAAPGGLSEQFF. In nucleotides, the CDR3 is TGTGCCAGCAGCGCGGCCCCGGGGGGGCTTAGTGAGCAGTTCTTC.

As DNA, the CDR3 is TGTGCCAGTAGTATTCCATCGACAGGCCTGAACACTGAAGCTTTCTTT. Its protein is CASSIPSTGLNTEAFF. V is TRBV19 and J is TRBJ1-1; D may be TRBD1 (6 bases). Trimming cost V 3 bases and J 0 bases, with 14 bases left between them. Germline CDR1 reads LNHDA; CDR2 reads SQIVND (reference sequence). This CDR3 comprises 16 residues.

The rearrangement joins TRBV12-3 or TRBV12-4 to TRBJ2-3; tentatively, D is TRBD2 (5 bases). The CDR3 is made up of 15 amino acids. The V and J ends lost 1 base and 3 bases respectively, with 11 bases between them. CDR3 sequence reads: CASSLGAEFTDTQYF. The CDR3 coding sequence is TGTGCCAGCAGTTTAGGAGCGGAATTTACAGATACGCAGTATTTT.

The chain recombines TRBV11-2 with TRBJ2-5, with TRBD2 matching over 7 bases. The CDR3 extends over 15 amino acids. J gave up 1 base and V 6 bases, and 8 bases lay outside the gene matches. Germline V gene lookup returns CDR1 SGHAT and CDR2 FQNNGV. The CDR3, as DNA: TGTGCCAGCAGGCAGACTAGCCCTTCCCAAGAGACCCAGTACTTC. Protein sequence: CASRQTSPSQETQYF.

This chain joins TRBV30 and TRBJ1-6; the D gene is possibly TRBD1 (6 bases). Trimming shortened V by 2 bases and J by 10 bases, and 12 bases separated the two germline ends. The germline CDR1 and CDR2 sequences are GTSNPN and SVGIG (reference sequence). This CDR3 comprises 13 residues. The CDR3: CAWSQGGQSPLHF. CDR3 nucleotide sequence: TGTGCCTGGAGTCAAGGGGGGCAATCACCCCTCCACTTT. The full variable domain, its missing parts supplied by reference TRBV30 and TRBJ1-6, is SQTIHQWPATLVQPVGSPLSLECTVEGTSNPNLYWYRQAAGRGLQLLFYSVGIGQISSEVPQNLSASRPQDRQFILSSKKLLLSDSGFYLCAWSQGGQSPLHFGNGTRLTVT.

The CDR3 DNA reads as TGTGCCAGCACCAAACAAGAGGGGGCTTCCGAGACCCAGTACTTC. Protein product: CASTKQEGASETQYF. The V gene is TRBV21-1, the J gene TRBJ2-5; the table's D call, TRBD1, was not checked against the DNA. TRBV21-1 is an annotated pseudogene. The CDR3 loop spans 15 amino acids.

This clonotype was counted between two and nine times. The DNA of the CDR3 is TGCGCCAGCAGCCCCGGGACAGTTGAAGAGACCCAGTACTTC. Its protein is CASSPGTVEETQYF. The V gene is TRBV4-3, the J gene TRBJ2-5; 7 positions agree with TRBD1. Trimming took 4 bases from V and 3 from J; bases not matched to a gene: 5. This CDR3 contains 14 residues. Germline V gene lookup returns CDR1 LGHNA and CDR2 YSLEER.

V usage is TRBV4-1 and J usage is TRBJ1-2, with D perhaps matching TRBD1 (5 bases). The CDR3 totals 15 residues. CDR1 and CDR2 (germline): MGHRA, YSYEKL. V shed 1 base and J shed 0 bases, with 9 bases lying between them. The CDR3 sequence is CASSQGDQTNYGYTF. CDR3 in DNA: TGCGCCAGCAGCCAAGGGGACCAGACTAACTATGGCTACACCTTC.

The V and J genes are TRBV4-3 and TRBJ2-7; D gene uncertain. CDR1 LGHNA and CDR2 YSLEER come from the germline V gene. Trimming left V 3 bases short and J 1 base short, with 13 bases between. The CDR3 contains 15 residues. The CDR3 nucleotides read TGCGCCAGCAGCCAGGCAACCGGACGGTCCTACGAGCAGTACTTC. It specifies CASSQATGRSYEQYF.

The chain links TRBV18 to TRBJ2-7; the match to TRBD1 covers 8 bases. Germline trimming cut 1 base from V and 3 bases from J; bases unmatched to any gene: 5. The CDR3 totals 15 residues. The germline CDR1 and CDR2 sequences are KGHSH and LQKENI. CDR3 amino acids: CASSPLDRGGYEQYF. The DNA for the CDR3 is TGTGCCAGCTCACCACTTGACAGGGGAGGCTACGAGCAGTACTTC.

The CDR3 loop reads CSAPGLHYEQYF. CDR3 nucleotide sequence: TGCAGTGCCCCCGGTCTTCACTACGAGCAGTACTTC. V is TRBV20-1 and J is TRBJ2-7; D gene ambiguous. Germline V gene data show CDR1 as DFQATT and CDR2 as SNEGSKA (reference sequence). The CDR3 consists of 12 residues. V lost 6 bases and J lost 3, with 12 bases in between.

V is TRBV27 and J is TRBJ1-1, with TRBD1 as a possible D gene (5 bases). V was clipped by 8 bases and J by 7 bases, with 11 bases between them. The V gene's germline CDR1 is MNHEY and CDR2 SMNVEV (reference sequence). The CDR3 is 11 amino acids. CDR3 in DNA: TGTGCCAGCGGGACCACTGTTGAAGCTTTCTTT. Amino acids: CASGTTVEAFF.

The CDR3 sequence: CASSLNHGGSFTEAFF. The DNA of the CDR3 is TGTGCCAGCAGCCTAAACCACGGGGGTTCTTTTACTGAAGCTTTCTTT. The chain uses TRBV4-2 and TRBJ1-1, with TRBD1 as a possible D gene (5 bases). Germline V gene data show CDR1 as LGHNA and CDR2 as YNFKEQ. V gave up 4 bases and J gave up 5 bases, with 20 bases separating them. The CDR3 has 16 residues.

This chain links TRBV13 with TRBJ2-7, with 8 positions matching TRBD2. Germline assignment: CDR1 PRHDT and CDR2 FYEKMQ (reference sequence). Unmatched junction bases numbered 7, after V lost 5 bases and J lost 1 base. The CDR3 consists of 15 residues. The CDR3 protein is CASSPLGRGSYEQYF. CDR3 DNA: TGTGCCAGCAGCCCCCTCGGGAGGGGGTCCTACGAGCAGTACTTC.

J is TRBJ1-1 and V is TRBV7-8; no clear D. Germline assignment: CDR1 SGHVS and CDR2 FQNEAQ. V lost 1 base and J 0 bases, leaving 15 bases between the germline ends. This CDR3 has 17 residues. CDR3 residues: CASSLEGSHNVNTEAFF. DNA of the CDR3: TGTGCCAGCAGCTTAGAGGGCAGCCACAACGTGAACACTGAAGCTTTCTTT.

The chain uses TRBV12-3 or TRBV12-4 and TRBJ1-2; no clear D gene. The CDR3 contains 14 residues. The V and J ends lost 5 bases and 3 bases respectively, with 13 bases between them. The CDR3 DNA reads TGTGCCAGCAGTGTGGACCCGGGAGACTATGGCTACACCTTC. Its protein product is CASSVDPGDYGYTF.

The V call is TRBV12-3 or TRBV12-4, the J call TRBJ2-2; no definite D call. The CDR3 length is 11 residues. Trimming stripped 4 bases from V and 8 bases from J, with 5 bases between. DNA for the CDR3: TGTGCCAGCAGTTCCCCAGGGGAGCTGTTTTTT. This codes for CASSSPGELFF.

This chain links TRBV11-2 with TRBJ2-1, with D unclear. Looked up from germline, CDR1 is SGHAT and CDR2 is FQNNGV. This CDR3 is built from 16 residues. V lost 2 bases and J 8 bases, leaving 19 bases between the germline ends. The CDR3 loop is CASSLLSGIDMHEQFF. The CDR3 coding sequence is TGTGCCAGCAGCTTATTAAGTGGTATTGACATGCATGAGCAGTTCTTC.

This chain uses TRBV9 with TRBJ1-1; D might be TRBD1 (5 bases). The CDR3 has 14 residues. The ends were cut back, 2 bases at V and 10 bases at J, with 18 bases in the middle. The germline V gene has CDR1 SGDLS and CDR2 YYNGEE. This CDR3 is CASSVLWTGQGAFF. Here the CDR3 DNA reads TGTGCCAGCAGCGTCCTATGGACCGGCCAGGGAGCTTTCTTT. Using reference TRBV9 and TRBJ1-1 for the parts outside the CDR3, the full variable domain is DSGVTQTPKHLITATGQRVTLRCSPRSGDLSVYWYQQSLDQGLQFLIQYYNGEERAKGNILERFSAQQFPDLHSELNLSSLELGDSALYFCASSVLWTGQGAFFGQGTRLTVV.

The chain carries TRBV5-1 and TRBJ1-2; the match to TRBD1 covers 7 bases. Losses at the gene ends were 4 bases for V and 4 bases for J; bases not matched to a gene: 13. CDR1 SGHRS and CDR2 YFSETQ come from the germline V gene. The CDR3 runs 16 residues. The CDR3 protein is CASSHIHRDRAYGYTF. The DNA for the CDR3 is TGCGCCAGCAGCCACATACACCGGGACAGAGCCTATGGCTACACCTTC.

The chain joins TRBV13 to TRBJ2-5; TRBD2 matches 13 bases. CDR3 size: 17 residues. Trimming at V came to 0 bases and at J to 2 bases, leaving 3 bases not matched to a gene. Germline lookup yields CDR1 PRHDT and CDR2 FYEKMQ (reference sequence). The CDR3: CASSLGGLAGKQETQYF. CDR3 bases: TGTGCCAGCAGCTTAGGGGGACTAGCGGGAAAACAAGAGACCCAGTACTTC.

The chain couples TRBV12-3 or TRBV12-4 to TRBJ2-4; D is tentatively TRBD1 or TRBD2 (5 bases each). CDR3 length: 15 amino acids. Trimming shortened V by 3 bases and J by 0 bases, and 9 bases separated the two germline ends. CDR3 region: CASSFRDLAKNIQYF. CDR3 coding DNA: TGTGCCAGCAGTTTCCGGGACCTAGCCAAAAACATTCAGTACTTC.

This chain uses TRBV5-4 with TRBJ1-5, with D maybe TRBD1 (5 bases). CDR3 length: 12 residues. The V end lost 4 bases, the J end lost 9 bases, and 11 bases lay between the germline ends. Germline assignment: CDR1 SGHNT and CDR2 YYREEE (reference sequence). In DNA, the CDR3 is TGTGCCAGCAGCCGGGGGACGGGGCCCCAGCATTTT. Translation gives CASSRGTGPQHF.

The rearrangement uses TRBV4-1 and TRBJ2-7; D gene ambiguous. This CDR3 contains 13 residues. The germline V gene encodes CDR1 MGHRA and CDR2 YSYEKL. Trimming shortened V by 5 bases and J by 2 bases, and 10 bases separated the two germline ends. The DNA for the CDR3 is TGCGCCAGCAGCGCGGACGTCCCCTACGAGCAGTACTTC. Its translation is CASSADVPYEQYF.

CDR3 amino acids: CASSAPGPNTGELFF. The CDR3, as DNA: TGTGCCAGCAGCGCACCGGGACCGAACACCGGGGAGCTGTTTTTT. The V and J genes are TRBV9 and TRBJ2-2, with D possibly called TRBD1 or TRBD2 (5 bases each). Germline CDR1 is SGDLS and CDR2 is YYNGEE. The CDR3 is 15 amino acids. Trimming removed 3 bases from V and 0 bases from J, with 9 bases in between.

This chain joins TRBV30 and TRBJ2-1; D is perhaps TRBD2 (5 bases). V was pared by 2 bases and J by 0 bases, with 14 bases between. The CDR3 contains 16 residues. Germline CDR1 reads GTSNPN; CDR2 reads SVGIG (reference sequence). As DNA, the CDR3 is TGTGCCTGGAGTACCGGTGCGGGCTTCTCCTACAATGAGCAGTTCTTC. Its translation is CAWSTGAGFSYNEQFF.

This clonotype occurred once. This chain connects TRBV9 to TRBJ1-4; no firm D call. The V and J ends lost 0 bases and 8 bases respectively, with 5 bases between them. Germline V CDR1 and CDR2: SGDLS, YYNGEE. CDR3 length equals 12 residues. CDR3 amino acids: CASSVDGEKLFF. The CDR3 DNA sequence: TGTGCCAGCAGCGTAGACGGAGAAAAACTGTTTTTT.

The chain combines TRBV5-6 with TRBJ1-1; D is undetermined. V was shortened by 3 bases and J by 7 bases, with 13 bases between the two germline ends. The CDR3 has 13 residues. CDR1 is SGHDT, CDR2 YYEEEE, per germline. CDR3 residues: CASSSGSLGEAFF. CDR3 DNA sequence: TGTGCCAGCAGCTCGGGCTCTCTCGGTGAAGCTTTCTTT.